This TCR beta chain stems from a study of cytomegalovirus exposure and HLA in healthy donors. Regarding the study as a whole: As confirmed in vitro, a few CMV-associated chains were specific for CMV antigens. Other equally common chains were less clonally expanded than HLA-associated TCR beta chains, a later analysis showed.

Trimming cost V 6 bases and J 0 bases, with 5 bases left between them. Germline lookup yields CDR1 MNHEY and CDR2 SMNVEV (reference sequence). There are 12 residues in the CDR3. The PCR employed 60 Vbeta primers together with 13 Jbeta primers. Some clones are missing from TCRdb's copy, which holds only in-frame ones; the method was immunoSEQ multiplex PCR. The data show 140,000 to 150,000 clones, with about 70% seen just once and roughly 1.6% held by the top ten. This clone is labeled medium-sized. What it binds is not known. The source is a woman in her thirties or forties in good health and CMV-seronegative. V gene TRBV27 combines with J gene TRBJ1-1; D gene uncertain. The sequenced material came from PBMCs. CDR3 amino acids: CASREVNTEAFF. The DNA of the CDR3 is TGTGCCAGCAGGGAGGTGAACACTGAAGCTTTCTTT.